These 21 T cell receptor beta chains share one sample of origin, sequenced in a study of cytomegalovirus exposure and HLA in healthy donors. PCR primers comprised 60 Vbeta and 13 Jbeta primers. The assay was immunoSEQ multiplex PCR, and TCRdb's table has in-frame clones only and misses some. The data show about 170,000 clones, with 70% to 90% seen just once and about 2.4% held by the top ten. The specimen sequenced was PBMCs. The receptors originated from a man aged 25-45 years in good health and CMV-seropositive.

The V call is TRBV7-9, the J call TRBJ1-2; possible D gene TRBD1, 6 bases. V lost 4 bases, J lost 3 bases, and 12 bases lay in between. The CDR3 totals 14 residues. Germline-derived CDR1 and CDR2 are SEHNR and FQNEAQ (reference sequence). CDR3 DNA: TGTGCCAGCAGCTCGCTTGGGGGCGACTATGGCTACACCTTC. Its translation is CASSSLGGDYGYTF.

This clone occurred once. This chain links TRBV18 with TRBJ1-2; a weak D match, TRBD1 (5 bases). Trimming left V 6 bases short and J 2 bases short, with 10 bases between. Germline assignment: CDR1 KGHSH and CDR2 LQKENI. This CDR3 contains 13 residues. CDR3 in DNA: TGTGCCAGCTCCATATCAGGGAACTATGGCTACACCTTC. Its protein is CASSISGNYGYTF.

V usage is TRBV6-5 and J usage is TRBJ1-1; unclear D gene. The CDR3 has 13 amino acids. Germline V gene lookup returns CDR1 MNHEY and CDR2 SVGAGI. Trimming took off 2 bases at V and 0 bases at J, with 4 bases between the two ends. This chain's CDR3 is CASSYTVNTEAFF. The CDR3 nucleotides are TGTGCCAGCAGTTACACAGTGAACACTGAAGCTTTCTTT.

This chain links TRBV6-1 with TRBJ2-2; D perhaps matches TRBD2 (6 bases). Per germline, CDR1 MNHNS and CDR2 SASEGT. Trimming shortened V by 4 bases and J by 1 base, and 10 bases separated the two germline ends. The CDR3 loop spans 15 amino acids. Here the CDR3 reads CASSVGGLNTGELFF. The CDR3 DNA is TGTGCCAGCAGTGTCGGGGGTTTGAACACCGGGGAGCTGTTTTTT.

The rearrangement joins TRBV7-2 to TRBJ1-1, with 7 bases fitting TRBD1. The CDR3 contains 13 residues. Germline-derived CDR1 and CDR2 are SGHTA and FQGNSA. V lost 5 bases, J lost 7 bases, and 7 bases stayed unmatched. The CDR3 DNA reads TGTGCCAGCAGCCGGGAGGGGGCCCGTGAAGCTTTCTTT. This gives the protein CASSREGAREAFF.

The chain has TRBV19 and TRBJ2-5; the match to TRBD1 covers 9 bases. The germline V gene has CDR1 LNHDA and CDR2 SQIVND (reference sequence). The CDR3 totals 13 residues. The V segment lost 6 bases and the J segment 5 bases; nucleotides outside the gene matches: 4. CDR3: CASSRDRDETQYF. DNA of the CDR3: TGTGCCAGTAGCCGGGACAGGGACGAGACCCAGTACTTC. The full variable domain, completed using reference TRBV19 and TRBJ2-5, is DGGITQSPKYLFRKEGQNVTLSCEQNLNHDAMYWYRQDPGQGLRLIYYSQIVNDFQKGDIAEGYSVSREKKESFPLTVTSAQKNPTAFYLCASSRDRDETQYFGPGTRLLVL.

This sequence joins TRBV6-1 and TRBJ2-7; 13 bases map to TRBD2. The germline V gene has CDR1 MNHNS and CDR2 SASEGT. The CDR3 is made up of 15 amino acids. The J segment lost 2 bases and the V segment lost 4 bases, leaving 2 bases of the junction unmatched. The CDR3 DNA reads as TGTGCCAGCAGTGGGGGGACTAGCGGGACCTACGAGCAGTACTTC. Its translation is CASSGGTSGTYEQYF.

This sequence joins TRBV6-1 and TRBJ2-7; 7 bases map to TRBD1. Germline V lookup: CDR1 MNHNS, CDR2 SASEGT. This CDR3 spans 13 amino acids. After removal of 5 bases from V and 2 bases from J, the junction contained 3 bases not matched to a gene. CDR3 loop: CASSPGQTYEQYF. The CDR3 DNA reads TGTGCCAGCAGTCCGGGACAGACCTACGAGCAGTACTTC.

The CDR3 DNA reads as TGTGCCAGTAGTATAGGCAGGGGGCGCGGAGGTTTTGGAAACACCATATATTTT. Its protein product is CASSIGRGRGGFGNTIYF. This rearrangement joins TRBV19 to TRBJ1-3, with TRBD1 identical over 8 bases. This CDR3 contains 18 residues. Germline CDR1 LNHDA, CDR2 SQIVND (reference sequence). Germline trimming cut 1 base from V and 3 bases from J; bases unmatched to any gene: 11.

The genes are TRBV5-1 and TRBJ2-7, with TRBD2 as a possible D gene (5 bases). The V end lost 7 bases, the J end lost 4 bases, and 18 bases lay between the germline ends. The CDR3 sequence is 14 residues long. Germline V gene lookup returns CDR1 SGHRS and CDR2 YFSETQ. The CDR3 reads CASAQSPPGYEQYF. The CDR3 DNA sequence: TGCGCCAGCGCCCAGTCTCCCCCGGGATACGAGCAGTACTTC.

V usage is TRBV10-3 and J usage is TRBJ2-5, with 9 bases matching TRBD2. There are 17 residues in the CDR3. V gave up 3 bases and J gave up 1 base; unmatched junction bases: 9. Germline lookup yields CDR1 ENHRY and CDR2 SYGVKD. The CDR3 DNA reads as TGTGCCATCAGTGAAGGGTCAGCGGGAGGACCCCAAGAGACCCAGTACTTC. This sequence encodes CAISEGSAGGPQETQYF.

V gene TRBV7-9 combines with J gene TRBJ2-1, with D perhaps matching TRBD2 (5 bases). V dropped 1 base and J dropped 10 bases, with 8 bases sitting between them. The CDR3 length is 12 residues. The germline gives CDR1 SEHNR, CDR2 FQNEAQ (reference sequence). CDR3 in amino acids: CASSLGTGEQFF. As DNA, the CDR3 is TGTGCCAGCAGCTTAGGAACGGGGGAGCAGTTCTTC.

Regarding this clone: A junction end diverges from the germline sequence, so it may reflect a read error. CDR3 sequence (DNA): TGTTCCAGCAGCTATACAGGGGCTGGGGCCAACGTCCTGACTTTC. Translating gives CSSSYTGAGANVLTF. The V gene is TRBV7-9, the J gene TRBJ2-6; 7 nucleotides align to TRBD1. Germline V lookup: CDR1 SEHNR, CDR2 FQNEAQ (reference sequence). There are 15 residues in the CDR3. The full variable domain, its missing parts supplied by reference TRBV7-9 and TRBJ2-6, is DTGVSQNPRHKITKRGQNVTFRCDPISEHNRLYWYRQTLGQGPEFLTYFQNEAQLEKSRLLSDRFSAERPKGSFSTLEIQRTEQGDSAMYLCSSSYTGAGANVLTFGAGSRLTVL.

The CDR3 DNA reads as TGCAGCGTCCCGGACAGACCCCACCTCCGCAATGAGCAGTTCTTC. This sequence encodes CSVPDRPHLRNEQFF. This chain connects TRBV29-1 to TRBJ2-1; weak D call: TRBD1 (6 bases). Trimming cost V 6 bases and J 6 bases, with 21 bases left between them. Germline CDR1 SQVTM, CDR2 ANQGSEA. The CDR3 runs 15 residues.

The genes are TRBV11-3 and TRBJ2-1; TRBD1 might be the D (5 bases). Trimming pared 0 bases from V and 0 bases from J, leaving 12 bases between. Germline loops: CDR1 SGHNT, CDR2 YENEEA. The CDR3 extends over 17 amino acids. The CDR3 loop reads CASSLDLVGDSYNEQFF. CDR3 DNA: TGTGCCAGCAGCTTAGATCTGGTAGGGGACTCCTACAATGAGCAGTTCTTC.

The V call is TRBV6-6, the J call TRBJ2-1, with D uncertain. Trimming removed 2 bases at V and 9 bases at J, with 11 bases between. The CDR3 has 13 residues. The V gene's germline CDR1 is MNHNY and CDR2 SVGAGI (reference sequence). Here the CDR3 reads CASSYPSLREQFF. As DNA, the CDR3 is TGTGCCAGCAGTTACCCCTCTCTTCGTGAGCAGTTCTTC.

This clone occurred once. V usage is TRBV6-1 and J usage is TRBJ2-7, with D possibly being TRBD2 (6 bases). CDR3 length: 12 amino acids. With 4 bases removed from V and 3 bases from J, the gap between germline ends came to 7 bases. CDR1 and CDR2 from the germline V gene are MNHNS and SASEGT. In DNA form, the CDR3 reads TGTGCCAGCAGTGGACTAGTCTACGAGCAGTACTTC. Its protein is CASSGLVYEQYF.

In DNA, the CDR3 is TGTGCCAGCAGCCCTCCTCTATGGGGGGGCGGCTACACCTTC. Translation gives CASSPPLWGGGYTF. This rearrangement joins TRBV7-9 to TRBJ1-2; D may be TRBD1 (6 bases). This CDR3 comprises 14 residues. Germline V gene sequence: CDR1 SEHNR, CDR2 FQNEAQ (reference sequence). Trimming removed 5 bases from V and 8 bases from J, with 18 bases in between.

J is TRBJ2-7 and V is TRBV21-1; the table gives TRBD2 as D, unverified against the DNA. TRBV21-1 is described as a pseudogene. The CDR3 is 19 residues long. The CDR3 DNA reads TGTGCCAGCAGCAAATCCCGGACTAGCGGGAGATGGGCCTCCTACGAGCAGTACGTC. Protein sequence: CASSKSRTSGRWASYEQYV.

The CDR3 sequence is CASSPSAGLGTEAFF. CDR3 in DNA: TGTGCCAGCTCACCATCCGCAGGGTTGGGCACTGAAGCTTTCTTT. This chain joins TRBV18 and TRBJ1-1, with a tentative D call TRBD1 (5 bases). The CDR3 is 15 amino acids. V dropped 2 bases and J dropped 4 bases, with 14 bases sitting between them. Germline CDR1 KGHSH, CDR2 LQKENI.

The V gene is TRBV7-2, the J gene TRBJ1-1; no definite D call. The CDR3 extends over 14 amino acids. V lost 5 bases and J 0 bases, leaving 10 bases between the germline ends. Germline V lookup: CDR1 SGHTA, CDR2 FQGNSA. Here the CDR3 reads CASSQNNMNTEAFF. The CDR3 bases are TGTGCCAGCAGCCAAAATAACATGAACACTGAAGCTTTCTTT. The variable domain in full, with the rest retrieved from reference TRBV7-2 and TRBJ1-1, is GAGVSQSPSNKVTEKGKDVELRCDPISGHTALYWYRQSLGQGLEFLIYFQGNSAPDKSGLPSDRFSAERTGGSVSTLTIQRTQQEDSAVYLCASSQNNMNTEAFFGQGTRLTVV.